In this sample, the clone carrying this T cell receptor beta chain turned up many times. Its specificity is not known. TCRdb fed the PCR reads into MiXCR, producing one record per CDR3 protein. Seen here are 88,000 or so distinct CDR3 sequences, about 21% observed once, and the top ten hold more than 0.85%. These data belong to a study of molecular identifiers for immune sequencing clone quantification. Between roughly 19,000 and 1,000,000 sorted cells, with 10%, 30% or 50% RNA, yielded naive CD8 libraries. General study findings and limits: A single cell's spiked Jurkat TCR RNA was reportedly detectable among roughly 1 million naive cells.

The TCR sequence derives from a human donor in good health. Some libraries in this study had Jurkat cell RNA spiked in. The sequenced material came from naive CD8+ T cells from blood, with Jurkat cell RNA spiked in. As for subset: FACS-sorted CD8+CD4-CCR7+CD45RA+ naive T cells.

The CDR3 sequence is CSVIQGIGSNEQFF. CDR3 in DNA: TGCAGCGTGATACAGGGAATTGGTTCCAATGAGCAGTTCTTC. The chain recombines TRBV29-1 with TRBJ2-1; tentatively, D is TRBD1 (6 bases). This CDR3 is 14 amino acids long. Trimming cost V 6 bases and J 6 bases, with 18 bases left between them. Germline CDR1 reads SQVTM; CDR2 reads ANQGSEA.